Below, 10 T cell receptor beta chains from the same sample are listed, as sequenced in a study of OX40 agonist ivuxolimab in advanced cancers. Sequencing used immunoSEQ multiplex PCR; TCRdb keeps in-frame clones, though not all of them. The sample records some 62,000 clones, 79% being singletons. The sequencing used CD4+ or CD8+ T cells sorted from blood, collected in a trial of the OX40 agonist ivuxolimab. The receptor set was obtained from an adult with an advanced solid tumor such as melanoma, head and neck, liver or kidney cancer.

This chain links TRBV2 with TRBJ1-1; D ambiguous. With 0 bases removed from V and 2 bases from J, the gap between germline ends came to 10 bases. Germline loops: CDR1 SNHLY, CDR2 FYNNEI. The CDR3 runs 15 residues. The CDR3 DNA is TGTGCCAGCAGTGAAGCGTCAAAGGGCAACACTGAAGCTTTCTTT. This gives the protein CASSEASKGNTEAFF. Complete variable domain (other parts from reference TRBV2 and TRBJ1-1): EPEVTQTPSHQVTQMGQEVILRCVPISNHLYFYWYRQILGQKVEFLVSFYNNEISEKSEIFDDQFSVERPDGSNFTLKIRSTKLEDSAMYFCASSEASKGNTEAFFGQGTRLTVV.

CDR3 DNA sequence: TGTGCCAGCTCACAAGCGTTAAGCGAGCAGTACTTC. Protein: CASSQALSEQYF. The rearrangement links TRBV18 to TRBJ2-5; D is unresolved. The DNA end is more similar to TRBJ2-7, so the J call may be wrong. The CDR3 is 12 amino acids. Germline V gene data show CDR1 as KGHSH and CDR2 as LQKENI.

The chain employs TRBV7-2 and TRBJ1-2; D ambiguous. This CDR3 has 13 amino acids. The V end was cut by 5 bases, the J end by 8 bases, with 15 bases between. Looked up from germline, CDR1 is SGHTA and CDR2 is FQGNSA. CDR3 DNA sequence: TGTGCCAGCAGCCCTTGGGGAGTTTGGGGCTACACCTTC. Its protein is CASSPWGVWGYTF.

The chain combines TRBV18 with TRBJ2-7; 10 nucleotides align to TRBD2. Germline V lookup: CDR1 KGHSH, CDR2 LQKENI. The CDR3 loop spans 13 amino acids. V lost 3 bases and J lost 7; bases outside the gene matches: 3. This CDR3 reads CASSPGTSEEQYF. The CDR3 DNA sequence: TGTGCCAGCTCACCCGGGACTAGCGAAGAGCAGTACTTC.

This chain links TRBV7-3 with TRBJ2-1, with 7 bases that match TRBD2. CDR1 and CDR2 (germline): SGHTA, FQGTGA. Trimming at V came to 5 bases and at J to 4 bases, leaving 8 bases not matched to a gene. This CDR3 comprises 15 residues. The CDR3 region is CASSKGASGYNEQFF. The CDR3 DNA sequence: TGTGCCAGCAGCAAAGGGGCTAGCGGATACAATGAGCAGTTCTTC.

The chain links TRBV6-1 to TRBJ2-7, with 9 bases identical to TRBD2. Germline V CDR1 and CDR2: MNHNS, SASEGT. This CDR3 is 14 amino acids long. V shed 4 bases and J 3 bases; nucleotides not matched to a gene: 4. CDR3 in DNA: TGTGCCAGCAGTGGGATACTAGCGGGCTACGAGCAGTACTTC. It translates to CASSGILAGYEQYF.

This rearrangement joins TRBV4-1 to TRBJ2-3, with D possibly TRBD1 on 7 matching bases. The CDR3 runs 14 residues. Trimming cost V 4 bases and J 4 bases, with 12 bases left between them. Germline values: CDR1 MGHRA, CDR2 YSYEKL. The CDR3 nucleotides are TGCGCCAGCAGCCGGACAGGCGGGGCAGATACGCAGTATTTT. Translating it yields CASSRTGGADTQYF.

The count of this clone is one. The V call is TRBV5-1, the J call TRBJ2-1, with D perhaps assigned TRBD1 or TRBD2 (5 bases each). The CDR3 spans 14 residues. Germline CDR1 is SGHRS and CDR2 is YFSETQ. Trimming took off 4 bases at V and 8 bases at J, with 16 bases between the two ends. DNA of the CDR3: TGCGCCAGCAGCCTGATTGGGGGAGACGATGAGCAGTTCTTC. As protein: CASSLIGGDDEQFF.

This clone is labeled as medium-sized. The rearrangement joins TRBV28 to TRBJ1-2, with 9 bases identical to TRBD1. Germline V gives CDR1 MDHEN, CDR2 SYDVKM. The CDR3 contains 14 residues. The V segment lost 6 bases and the J segment 10 bases; nucleotides outside the gene matches: 12. CDR3 amino acids: CASSSSGTGYDYTF. The CDR3 DNA sequence: TGTGCCAGCAGCTCATCCGGGACAGGGTACGACTACACCTTC.

The rearrangement uses TRBV9 and TRBJ1-2, with 7 positions matching TRBD1. V was pared by 0 bases and J by 4 bases, with 15 bases of the junction left unmatched. CDR1 is SGDLS, CDR2 YYNGEE, per germline. The CDR3 totals 18 residues. As DNA, the CDR3 is TGTGCCAGCAGCGTAGCAGGAGTGGAGGGGGCGAAGTTCTATGGCTACACCTTC. Translating gives CASSVAGVEGAKFYGYTF.